The clone carrying this T cell receptor (beta chain) was counted many times. What it binds is not known. This CDR3 spans 13 amino acids. Trimming took 8 bases from V and 8 from J; bases not matched to a gene: 8. Germline V CDR1 and CDR2: LNHDA, SQIVND (reference sequence). This specimen comes from a study of T cell repertoires in cytomegalovirus infection. The wider study: Both CMV infection and a matching HLA type were indicated by public TCR beta signatures. Regarding the study as a whole: Cumulated frequencies of public TCR beta families served to identify carriers of CMV plus the relevant HLA.

MiXCR was run by TCRdb on the reads, yielding one entry per CDR3 protein. The data hold about 300,000 distinct CDR3 sequences, with about 8.8% observed a single time. This clonotype originated in a human donor in good health (CMV status not recorded). Some clones in this sample may be carry-over from other donors' samples. This sequence joins TRBV19 and TRBJ1-5, with TRBD1 matching 8 bases. The sequenced sample was PBMCs. CDR3 nucleotides: TGTGCCAGTGGGACAGGCCTGAGGGAGCCCCAGCATTTT. It codes for CASGTGLREPQHF.